A single sample gave rise to the 19 T cell receptor beta chains below, sequenced in a study of T cells in Graves' hyperthyroidism and ophthalmopathy (dated by TCRdb to the late 2010s). Library creation used multiplex PCR. Sequencing was carried out with an Illumina HiSeq 2000. Amplification of TCR beta CDR3 regions was carried out from RNA transcripts. A first-round RT-PCR of the TCR CDR3 used the HTBI primer set with the Qiagen OneStep RT-PCR kit. Using fastp at Q25 and MiXCR, TCRdb reprocessed the public reads and kept productive beta chains. Each CDR3 protein appears once, grouped with its most common genes and DNA. In all, the sample holds fewer than 750,000 distinct CDR3 sequences, and roughly 14% of those were seen once. 4.3% of the sample goes to the ten largest clones. Specimen: blood. Receptors originate from a woman in her 40s with Graves' ophthalmopathy.

This clonotype was seen many times. The chain recombines TRBV7-9 with TRBJ1-1; D call uncertain. Trimming stripped 5 bases from V and 3 bases from J, with 10 bases between. The CDR3 length is 13 residues. Germline CDR1 is SEHNR and CDR2 is FQNEAQ (reference sequence). The CDR3 region has the DNA TGTGCCAGCAGCCCGTACGTTGACACTGAAGCTTTCTTT. The encoded protein is CASSPYVDTEAFF.

This clonotype was observed many times. This chain links TRBV28 with TRBJ1-2; no reliable D call. Germline V CDR1 and CDR2: MDHEN, SYDVKM. V was clipped by 6 bases and J by 5 bases, with 7 bases between them. This CDR3 has 11 amino acids. The CDR3: CASRDLYGYTF. The CDR3 nucleotides are TGTGCCAGCAGAGACCTGTATGGCTACACCTTC.

This chain uses TRBV7-3 with TRBJ2-2; D unresolved. Germline V CDR1 and CDR2: SGHTA, FQGTGA. V was shortened by 5 bases and J by 4 bases, with 5 bases between the two germline ends. The CDR3 has 12 residues. The CDR3: CASSVATGELFF. The CDR3 DNA follows: TGTGCCAGCAGCGTCGCCACCGGGGAGCTGTTTTTT. Complete variable domain (other parts from reference TRBV7-3 and TRBJ2-2): GAGVSQTPSNKVTEKGKYVELRCDPISGHTALYWYRQSLGQGPEFLIYFQGTGAADDSGLPNDRFFAVRPEGSVSTLKIQRTERGDSAVYLCASSVATGELFFGEGSRLTVL.

This rearrangement joins TRBV19 to TRBJ1-5, with D possibly being TRBD1 (6 bases). V lost 5 bases and J lost 6, with 14 bases in between. The CDR3 consists of 14 residues. Germline assignment: CDR1 LNHDA and CDR2 SQIVND (reference sequence). The CDR3 coding sequence is TGTGCCAGTAGTGTCGACAGGTACGGTCAGCCCCAGCATTTT. It translates to CASSVDRYGQPQHF.

This clonotype was recorded once. V gene TRBV28 combines with J gene TRBJ2-7, with D maybe TRBD2 (5 bases). The CDR3 sequence is 15 residues long. Trimming stripped 7 bases from V and 2 bases from J, with 18 bases between. From germline, CDR1 is MDHEN and CDR2 SYDVKM. This chain's CDR3 is CASTPGGEDPYEQYF. CDR3 nucleotides: TGTGCCAGCACCCCCGGAGGCGAAGACCCCTACGAGCAGTACTTC.

This clonotype was counted at least ten times. The J gene is TRBJ2-5, the V gene TRBV7-2; D possibly corresponds to TRBD2 (6 bases). Germline loops: CDR1 SGHTA, CDR2 FQGNSA. V was clipped by 6 bases and J by 4 bases, with 18 bases between them. There are 15 residues in the CDR3. CDR3 in DNA: TGTGCCAGCAGTCCGGGACTTTCGGGAGTAGAGACCCAGTACTTC. This gives the protein CASSPGLSGVETQYF.

In its sample, this clonotype was seen many times. The genes are TRBV27 and TRBJ1-1; D is unclear. Trimming removed 2 bases at V and 1 base at J, with 11 bases between. This CDR3 is built from 15 residues. The V gene's germline CDR1 is MNHEY and CDR2 SMNVEV (reference sequence). DNA of the CDR3: TGTGCCAGCAGTTTAAGTGCAAACCAGAACACTGAAGCTTTCTTT. It is translated as CASSLSANQNTEAFF.

At least ten counts were recorded for this clonotype. The chain uses TRBV5-1 and TRBJ1-1; D unclear. Germline V CDR1 and CDR2: SGHRS, YFSETQ. V was shortened by 4 bases and J by 1 base, with 14 bases between the two germline ends. This CDR3 contains 15 residues. Here the CDR3 reads CASSPRPIGNTEAFF. DNA for the CDR3: TGCGCCAGCAGCCCTCGTCCGATCGGGAACACTGAAGCTTTCTTT.

This clonotype was counted at least ten times. The chain is built from TRBV28 and TRBJ2-7; 7 bases agree with TRBD1. In germline, CDR1 is MDHEN, CDR2 SYDVKM. CDR3 length: 14 residues. Losses at the gene ends were 10 bases for V and 2 bases for J; bases not matched to a gene: 11. The CDR3 sequence: CATFPGQPPYEQYF. DNA for the CDR3: TGTGCCACCTTCCCGGGACAGCCGCCCTACGAGCAGTACTTC.

This clonotype showed up many times. The chain couples TRBV12-3 or TRBV12-4 to TRBJ1-2; D possibly corresponds to TRBD1 (5 bases). The V end was cut by 5 bases, the J end by 6 bases, with 19 bases between. The CDR3 is 15 residues long. This CDR3 reads CASSEPGTTWHGYTF. In DNA form, the CDR3 reads TGTGCCAGCAGTGAACCCGGGACCACTTGGCATGGCTACACCTTC.

At least ten counts were recorded for this clonotype. The CDR3 nucleotides are TGTGCCAGCGCTTTGCCAGGGGGACACGGATACGAGCAGTACTTC. The encoded protein is CASALPGGHGYEQYF. The chain combines TRBV28 with TRBJ2-7, with 7 bases identical to TRBD1. CDR1 and CDR2 (germline): MDHEN, SYDVKM. This CDR3 is built from 15 residues. The ends lost 8 bases at V and 4 bases at J; junction bases unmatched: 14. Full variable domain (rest looked up from reference TRBV28 and TRBJ2-7): DVKVTQSSRYLVKRTGEKVFLECVQDMDHENMFWYRQDPGLGLRLIYFSYDVKMKEKGDIPEGYSVSREKKERFSLILESASTNQTSMYLCASALPGGHGYEQYFGPGTRLTVT.

This clonotype was seen ten or more times. The V and J genes are TRBV2 and TRBJ1-1; D gene uncertain. This CDR3 comprises 14 residues. CDR1 and CDR2 from the germline V gene are SNHLY and FYNNEI. Trimming pared 5 bases from V and 2 bases from J, leaving 12 bases between. CDR3 region: CASSTRRANTEAFF. CDR3 nucleotide sequence: TGTGCCAGCAGTACCAGACGGGCAAACACTGAAGCTTTCTTT.

The sample holds many counts of this clonotype. The chain recombines TRBV12-3 or TRBV12-4 with TRBJ2-7, with TRBD1 identical over 10 bases. V lost 5 bases, J lost 4 bases, and 5 bases stayed unmatched. The CDR3 sequence is 14 residues long. In nucleotides, the CDR3 is TGTGCCAGCAGTGCTGGGGACAGGGGATACGAGCAGTACTTC. Its translation is CASSAGDRGYEQYF.

This clonotype showed up many times. The V and J genes are TRBV10-3 and TRBJ2-7; D tentatively fits TRBD1 or TRBD2 (5 bases each). V was clipped by 6 bases and J by 3 bases, with 12 bases between them. Per the germline V gene, CDR1 is ENHRY and CDR2 is SYGVKD. The CDR3 runs to 13 residues. CDR3 nucleotide sequence: TGTGCCATCAGGGGACGATCTGTCTACGAGCAGTACTTC. Translated: CAIRGRSVYEQYF.

This clonotype was counted only a few times. The genes are TRBV28 and TRBJ1-1; D might be TRBD1 (6 bases). Germline loops: CDR1 MDHEN, CDR2 SYDVKM. V lost 6 bases and J 2 bases, leaving 19 bases between the germline ends. The CDR3 has 16 amino acids. CDR3 in DNA: TGTGCCAGCAGAGAGAGCGCCGGACAGCTAAACACTGAAGCTTTCTTT. Its protein is CASRESAGQLNTEAFF.

The chain is built from TRBV20-1 and TRBJ1-1; TRBD1 might be the D (6 bases). This CDR3 is 16 amino acids long. CDR1 is DFQATT and CDR2 is SNEGSKA in the germline V gene (reference sequence). V was clipped by 4 bases and J by 0 bases, with 18 bases between them. The CDR3 DNA sequence: TGCAGTGCTAACATCTGGACAGAGTCCATGAACACTGAAGCTTTCTTT. Its protein is CSANIWTESMNTEAFF.

This clonotype appeared many times. The CDR3 spells CASSSADPGQGIPGNTIYF. The DNA of the CDR3 is TGTGCCAGCAGTTCCGCAGATCCGGGACAGGGGATCCCTGGAAACACCATATATTTT. The chain links TRBV6-2 or TRBV6-3 to TRBJ1-3, with 10 bases aligning to TRBD1. This CDR3 has 19 amino acids. V shed 4 bases, J shed 2 bases, and the junction held 14 bases outside the gene matches. Germline CDR1 reads MNHEY; CDR2 reads SVGEGT.

This clonotype was detected ten times or more. V usage is TRBV4-2 and J usage is TRBJ1-2, with 8 bases that match TRBD1. Per germline, CDR1 LGHNA and CDR2 YNFKEQ. With V trimmed by 3 bases and J by 3 bases, 3 bases remained unmatched. The CDR3 is 14 residues long. CDR3 coding DNA: TGTGCCAGCAGCCATGGACAGGGTGACTATGGCTACACCTTC. This encodes CASSHGQGDYGYTF.

This clonotype was picked up many times. The CDR3 nucleotides are TGTGCCAGCAGTTTAGGCTCAGGGTCGCACGAGCAGTACTTC. Amino acid sequence: CASSLGSGSHEQYF. The chain employs TRBV28 and TRBJ2-7; D perhaps matches TRBD1 (5 bases). V was trimmed by 2 bases and J by 5 bases, leaving 13 bases between them. The CDR3 is 14 amino acids. Germline CDR1 MDHEN, CDR2 SYDVKM.